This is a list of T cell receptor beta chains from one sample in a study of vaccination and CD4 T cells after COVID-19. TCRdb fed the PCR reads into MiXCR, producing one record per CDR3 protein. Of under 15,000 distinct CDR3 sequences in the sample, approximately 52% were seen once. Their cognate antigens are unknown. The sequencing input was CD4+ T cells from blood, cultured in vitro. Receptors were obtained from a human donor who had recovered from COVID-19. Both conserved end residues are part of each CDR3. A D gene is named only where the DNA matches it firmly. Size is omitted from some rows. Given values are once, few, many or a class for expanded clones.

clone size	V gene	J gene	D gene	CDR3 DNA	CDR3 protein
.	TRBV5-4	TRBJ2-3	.	TGTGCCAGCAGCAAACCCACAGGGAGCACAGATACGCAGTATTTT	CASSKPTGSTDTQYF
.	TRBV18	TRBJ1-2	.	TGTGCCAGCTCACCAGGAAGGGACGGCTATGGCTACACCTTC	CASSPGRDGYGYTF
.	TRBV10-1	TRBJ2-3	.	TGCGCCAGCAGTTTGACTCGGGACACAGATACGCAGTATTTT	CASSLTRDTDTQYF
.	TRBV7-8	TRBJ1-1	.	TGTGCCAGCAGCCGCACAGGTGAAGCTTTCTTT	CASSRTGEAFF
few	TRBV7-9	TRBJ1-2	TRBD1	TGTGCCAGCAGCCGAGGGGGCGCGGACTATGGCTACACCTTC	CASSRGGADYGYTF
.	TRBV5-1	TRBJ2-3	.	TGCGCCACCTCGTACGGAGAGAGGGATACGCAGTATTTT	CATSYGERDTQYF
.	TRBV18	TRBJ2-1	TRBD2	TGTGCCAGCTCACCAGTTACTAGCGGGAGAAATGAGCAGTTCTTC	CASSPVTSGRNEQFF
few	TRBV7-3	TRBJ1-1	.	TGTGCCAGCAGCTTAGAAGGGGAAAGTGAAGCTTTCTTT	CASSLEGESEAFF
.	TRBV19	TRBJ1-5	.	TGTGCCACGAAGGAGGGGGTTGGTCAGCCCCAGCATTTT	CATKEGVGQPQHF
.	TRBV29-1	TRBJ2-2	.	TGCAGCTTACGGGGGCGGGCCGGGGAGCTGTTTTTT	CSLRGRAGELFF
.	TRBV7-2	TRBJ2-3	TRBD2	TGTGCCAGCAGCTTCCCTCCCGGGACTAGCGGGGGATTGTTT	CASSFPPGTSGGLF
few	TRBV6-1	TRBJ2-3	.	TGTGCCAGCAGTGAAAGAGGGCGGGCATCTCCAGATACGCAGTATTTT	CASSERGRASPDTQYF
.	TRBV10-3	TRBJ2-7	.	TGTGCCATCAGTGAGTGGGCTAGCACCTACGAGCAGTACTTC	CAISEWASTYEQYF
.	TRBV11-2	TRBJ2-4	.	TGTGCCAGCAGCTTTAAAGGAGAGGACATTCAGTACTTC	CASSFKGEDIQYF
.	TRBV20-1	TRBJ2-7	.	TGCAGTACGAAGAATGTACGGGAGCAGTACTTC	CSTKNVREQYF
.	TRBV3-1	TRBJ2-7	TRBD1	TGTGCCAGCAGCCTAACACCGGGACAGGGCCGCTACGAGCAGTACTTC	CASSLTPGQGRYEQYF
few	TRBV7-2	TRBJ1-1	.	TGTGCCAGCAGCTTCGCCACCCGGGACGCGGCCTTTTCGAACACTGAAGCTTTCTTT	CASSFATRDAAFSNTEAFF
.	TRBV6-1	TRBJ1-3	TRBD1	TGTGCCAGCAGTGTTGTTAGCTTCGGGACAGCTGGAAACACCATATATTTT	CASSVVSFGTAGNTIYF
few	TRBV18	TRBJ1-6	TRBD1	TGTGCCAGCTCAGGACAGGGGACTAATAATTCACCCCTCCACTTT	CASSGQGTNNSPLHF
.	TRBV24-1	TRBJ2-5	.	TGTGCCACCAGTGATTTGCATCGGGGGCCAGGACAAGAGACCCAGTACTTC	CATSDLHRGPGQETQYF
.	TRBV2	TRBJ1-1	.	TGTGCCAGCAGCACAATGGTGAACACTGAAGCTTTCTTT	CASSTMVNTEAFF
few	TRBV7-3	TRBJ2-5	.	TGTGCCAGCAGTCCGCGGCAGTCGTCTAAAGAGACCCAGTACTTC	CASSPRQSSKETQYF
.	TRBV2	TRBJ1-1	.	TGTGCCAGCAGTGAAGCGCTTGGGGCAGTACTTTTGAACACTGAAGCTTTCTTT	CASSEALGAVLLNTEAFF
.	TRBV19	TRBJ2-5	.	TGTGCCAGTAGTATAGGGGCCCAAGAGACCCAGTACTTC	CASSIGAQETQYF
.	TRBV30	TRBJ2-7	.	TGTGCCTGGAGTCTACGGAACCAGGAGCAGTACTTC	CAWSLRNQEQYF
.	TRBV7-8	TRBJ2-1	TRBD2	TGTGCCAGCAGCTTAGTTGGGCTAGCGGAGTACAATGAGCAGTTCTTC	CASSLVGLAEYNEQFF
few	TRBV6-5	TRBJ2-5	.	TGTGCCAGCAGTTACGACCAAGAGACCCAGTACTTC	CASSYDQETQYF
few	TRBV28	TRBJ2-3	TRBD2	TGTGCCAGCACCCCTAGCGGGAGTCTCAGCACAGATACGCAGTATTTT	CASTPSGSLSTDTQYF
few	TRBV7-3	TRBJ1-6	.	TGTGCCAGCAGCTTATGGGCCCAGGGGAATTCACCCCTCCACTTT	CASSLWAQGNSPLHF
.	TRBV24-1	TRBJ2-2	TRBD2	TGTGCCACCAGTGATCTAGCGGGAGGTGAGACCGGGGAGCTGTTTTTT	CATSDLAGGETGELFF
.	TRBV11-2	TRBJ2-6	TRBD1	TGTGCCAGCAGCTTGGGACAGGGGGCCAACGTCCTGACTTTC	CASSLGQGANVLTF
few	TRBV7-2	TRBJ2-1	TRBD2	TGTGCCAGCAGCTTAGTTCTAGCGGGAAATGAGCAGTTCTTC	CASSLVLAGNEQFF
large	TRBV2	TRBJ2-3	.	TGTGCCAGCAACAGGGGCACAGATACGCAGTATTTT	CASNRGTDTQYF
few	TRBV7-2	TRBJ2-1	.	TGTGCCAGCAGGGCCGACAGCTACAATGAGCAGTTCTTC	CASRADSYNEQFF
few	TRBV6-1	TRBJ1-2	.	TGTGCCAGCAGTGAGAATGGCCACTATGGCTACACCTTC	CASSENGHYGYTF
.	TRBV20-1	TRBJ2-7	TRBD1	TGCAGTGCTAGGCCGGACAGGAGTGACTACGAGCAGTACTTC	CSARPDRSDYEQYF
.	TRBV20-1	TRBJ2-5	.	TGCAGTCCTAGAGCAGAAATCCAAGAGACCCAGTACTTC	CSPRAEIQETQYF
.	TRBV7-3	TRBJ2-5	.	TGTGCCAGCAGCTTAAGGATGGGGGAGACCCAGTACTTC	CASSLRMGETQYF
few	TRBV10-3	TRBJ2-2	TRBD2	TGTGCCATCAGGACCGGGACTAGGGGTGTTACCGGGGAGCTGTTTTTT	CAIRTGTRGVTGELFF
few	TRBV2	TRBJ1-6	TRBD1	TGTGCCAGCGGGAGGGACAGGTCTTCACCCCTCCACTTT	CASGRDRSSPLHF
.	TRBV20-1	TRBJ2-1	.	TGCAGTGCTAGTAAGGACCCCGGAGACTCTAATGAGCAGTTCTTC	CSASKDPGDSNEQFF
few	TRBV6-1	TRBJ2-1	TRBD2	TGTGCCAGCAGACGTTCTAGCGGGAGGGCCAATGAGCAGTTCTTC	CASRRSSGRANEQFF
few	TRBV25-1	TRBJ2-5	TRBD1	TGTGCCAGCAGTGACTGGGACAGGGGAGCCGTAGAGACCCAGTACTTC	CASSDWDRGAVETQYF
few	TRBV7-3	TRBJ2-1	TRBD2	TGTGCCAGCAGCCCACGGGGCCTATGGGGGGGTGAGCAGTTCTTC	CASSPRGLWGGEQFF
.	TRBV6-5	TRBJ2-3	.	TGTGCCAGCAGTTACGACTTAAGGGGAGATACGCAGTATTTT	CASSYDLRGDTQYF
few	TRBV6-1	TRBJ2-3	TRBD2	TGTGCCAGCAGTGAATTGAGGGGAGGGCCAGATACGCAGTATTTT	CASSELRGGPDTQYF
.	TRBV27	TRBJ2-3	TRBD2	TGTGCCAGCAGTCCCACCCACGGGACTAGCGGGAGGGATACGCAGTATTTT	CASSPTHGTSGRDTQYF
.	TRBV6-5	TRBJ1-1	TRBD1	TGTGCCAGCTGTTGGGACAGAAGCATGAACACTGAAGCTTTCTTT	CASCWDRSMNTEAFF
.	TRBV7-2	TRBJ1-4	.	TGTGCCAGCAGCTTAGAATACAGGGAAAAACTGTTTTTT	CASSLEYREKLFF
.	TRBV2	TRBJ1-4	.	TGTGCCAGCATCATTCGGAGTGCAACTAATGAAAAACTGTTTTTT	CASIIRSATNEKLFF
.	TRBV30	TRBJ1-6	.	TGTGCCTGGAGCCCTACAGGGCCCTATAATTCACCCCTCCACTTT	CAWSPTGPYNSPLHF
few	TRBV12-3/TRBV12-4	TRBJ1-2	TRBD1	TGTGCCAGCAGTCCGGACAGGGCTGGTGGCTACACCTTC	CASSPDRAGGYTF
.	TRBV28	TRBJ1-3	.	TGTGCCAGCAGTTCTCGAAGCTCTGGAAACACCATATATTTT	CASSSRSSGNTIYF
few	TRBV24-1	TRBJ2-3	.	TGTGCCACCAGTGATTTCGACACAGATACGCAGTATTTT	CATSDFDTDTQYF
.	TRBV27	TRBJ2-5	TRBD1	TGTGCCAGCAGTCCCCGGACAGGGAAACAAGAGACCCAGTACTTC	CASSPRTGKQETQYF
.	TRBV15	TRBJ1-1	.	TGTGCCACCAGCAGAGAGGCCGGAGAAGCTTTCTTT	CATSREAGEAFF
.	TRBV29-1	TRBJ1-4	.	TGCAGCGTTACCACAGCAACTAATGAAAAACTGTTTTTT	CSVTTATNEKLFF
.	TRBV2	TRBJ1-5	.	TGTGCCAGCAGGATCGACATTCAGCCCCAGCATTTT	CASRIDIQPQHF
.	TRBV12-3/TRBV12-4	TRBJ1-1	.	TGTGCCAGCAGGGGCCAGGGCACTGAGTCTTTCTTT	CASRGQGTESFF